The following is a T cell receptor beta chain sequence with its context. The antigen it recognizes is unknown. Base qualities are missing; no much larger clone stands one base away. The entire isolated RNA was reverse transcribed using the High Capacity cDNA Reverse Transcription Kit, and thus expressed TCRB transcripts were sequenced. Deep immunoSEQ sequencing was applied to naive, central memory and regulatory T cell samples, giving an average of about 3.4 million total reads per sample. Sorted cells were lysed in RLT buffer and RNA was extracted with DNase-treated RNeasy Micro or Mini kits, depending on cell number. To prevent cross-contamination, every cell subset was processed on its own, while patient and healthy donor samples were processed together. Using the immunoSEQ multiplex PCR, TCRB sequences were amplified from cDNA into 87-bp fragments spanning the CDR3 region. Amplicons were sequenced on the Illumina HiSeq platform. Turning to the authors' computational methods: PCR bias was corrected computationally using synthetic template baselines, and reads within Hamming distance 2 were collapsed, with unmergeable singletons discarded. Reads were aligned against IMGT so that V, D and J genes, CDR3 length and insertions or deletions at six rearrangement sites could be assigned. Clonotype counts were normalized to sorted cell number within each subset before computing true diversity and Gini coefficients with the tcR R package. The overlap coefficient, calculated on TCRB nucleotide sequences, was used to measure repertoire sharing. Out-of-frame TCRB sequences from naive cells were analyzed as a proxy for the pre-selection repertoire. The table comes from immuneACCESS by way of TCRdb, which keeps in-frame sequences with V and J called. Part of the clones is missing from these tables; in studies checked, under half for an unresolved V gene and the rest for unknown reasons. D and trimming were read from the DNA, whereas the V and J calls and clone size are those reported in that table. The table for this sample lists more than 120,000 clones; roughly a tenth of them were counted only once. In total, the top ten clones hold 1.3% of the sample.

The sample originates from a study of beta chain features in type 1 diabetes (dated by TCRdb to 2017 to 2018). Background for the entire study: Mean age, gender distribution, total cell number and subset yield did not differ between patients and healthy donors. A total of approximately 100 million sorted cells were examined across all samples, and the number of cells per subset was strongly correlated with RNA yield. In the study, TCRB repertoires of sorted circulating CD4+ T cell subsets from recently diagnosed type 1 diabetes patients were compared with those of matched healthy donors. Naive and central memory subsets were obtained from all 30 or so donors, but regulatory and stem cell-like memory subsets were isolated from only 8 patients and 8 healthy donors.

Each donor gave one peripheral blood draw, around 100 mL on average, collected into heparinised tubes. A BD FACSAria II was used to sort naive, central memory, regulatory and stem cell-like memory CD4+ T cells with a panel that included CD45RO, CCR7, CD25, CD127, CD95 and CD27. Purity was above 95% for every sorted population. PBMCs were separated immediately by Lymphoprep density gradient centrifugation and were stained directly, without being cultured. So that batch effects would be minimized, each experiment stained and sorted samples in pairs, pairing one healthy donor with one patient. The full study reports these points: Because cDNA was sequenced instead of genomic DNA, activated cells with high expression could be over-represented, although the groups did not differ in activation or CD3 levels. Naive, central memory and regulatory TCRB repertoires appeared to be more alike among patients than among healthy donors. PCR may preferentially amplify shorter templates, but because patient and control samples were amplified and corrected together, any resulting skew would affect both groups equally. Type 1 diabetes patients showed a moderate but significant shortening of TCRB CDR3 length in all four CD4+ subsets. Because small numbers of individuals were included in the HLA sub-analyses, any influence of HLA type on TCRB rearrangement was left unresolved. At VDJ recombination sites, patients with type 1 diabetes made fewer insertions and deleted more nucleotides, a pattern implying thymic rearrangement abnormalities.

CDR1 and CDR2, per the germline V gene, are WSHSY and SAAADI. There are 15 amino acids in the CDR3, from cysteine to phenylalanine inclusive. Only the CDR3 DNA stays, 45 bases, in frame from base 1. V ends up 8 bases short and J 3 bases short, with an unmatched junction base count of 7. Rearrangement joined TRBV10-2 to TRBJ1-4; TRBD1 matches 9 bases in the middle. Sequences were obtained from naive CD4+ T cells from blood. The sample's cell subset or site label, in plain terms: true naive CD4+ T cells. The TCR was taken from a man aged 18 to 35 in good health. For the CDR3, the sequence is CASVPGQGPNEKLFF. In nucleotides, the sequence is TGCGCCAGCGTCCCGGGACAGGGCCCTAATGAAAAACTGTTTTTT.